The 22 T cell receptor beta chains presented below share a single source sample, sequenced in a study of tumor and adjacent non-tumor tissue in lung cancer. This sample's RNA came from whole unsorted tissue. More than 3 cm separated this lung sample from the edge of the tumor. Three rounds of nested PCR, following a modified ARM-PCR protocol, produced the TCRbeta library. TCRdb re-called the multiplex PCR reads through MiXCR, storing one row per CDR3 protein. The table has over 80,000 distinct CDR3 sequences, 75% to 90% seen once; the top ten hold about 31%. The sample taken for sequencing was distant non-tumor lung tissue. The receptors derive from a man in his sixties with small cell lung cancer.

For this clonotype: A junction boundary mismatches the germline segment, possibly from a read error. The CDR3 spells CASSLRTSGTLYTGDLFF. CDR3 nucleotide sequence: TGTGCCAGCAGCCTCAGGACTAGCGGGACCTTATACACCGGGGACCTGTTTTTT. The chain employs TRBV5-4 and TRBJ2-2, with 12 positions matching TRBD2. CDR1 SGHNT and CDR2 YYREEE come from the germline V gene (reference sequence). The CDR3 loop spans 18 amino acids. The full variable domain, with the rest looked up from reference TRBV5-4 and TRBJ2-2, is ETGVTQSPTHLIKTRGQQVTLRCSSQSGHNTVSWYQQALGQGPQFIFQYYREEENGRGNFPPRFSGLQFPNYSSELNVNALELDDSALYLCASSLRTSGTLYTGDLFFGEGSRLTVL.

Turning to this clonotype: The junction and the germline gene differ at one end; a read error may be behind it. CDR3 DNA: TGCGCCAGCGGCTTGAAGTCTAGCGGGAGGAATGAGCAGTTCTTC. This gives the protein CASGLKSSGRNEQFF. The chain has TRBV5-1 and TRBJ2-1; 11 positions match TRBD2. Germline V gene sequence: CDR1 SGHRS, CDR2 YFSETQ. The CDR3 runs 15 residues.

Concerning this clonotype: The CDR3 does not close with the conserved phenylalanine or tryptophan, likely indicating a read error. This chain uses TRBV7-2 with TRBJ2-5, with 8 bases identical to TRBD1. The CDR3 has 14 residues. Germline lookup yields CDR1 SGHTA and CDR2 FQGNSA. The V gene end was trimmed by 6 bases and the J gene end by 3 bases; junction bases not matched to a gene: 6. The CDR3 reads CASSPNRGKETQYL. The CDR3 nucleotides read TGTGCCAGCAGTCCAAACAGGGGGAAAGAGACCCAGTACCTC.

This clonotype was seen only once. Compared with germline, one end of the junction differs, possibly owing to a read error. This CDR3 is CASSYRVDTEVFF. In nucleotides, the CDR3 is TGTGCCAGCAGTTATAGGGTAGACACTGAAGTTTTCTTT. The genes are TRBV6-5 and TRBJ1-1; D is uncertain. Germline CDR1 is MNHEY and CDR2 is SVGAGI. This CDR3 is 13 amino acids long.

A word on this clonotype: A much larger clone is a single base away; this may be a read error. The V and J genes are TRBV20-1 and TRBJ1-1, with 9 bases aligning to TRBD1. V trimming: 4 bases; J trimming: 10 bases; junction bases outside the gene matches: 4. Per germline, CDR1 DFQATT and CDR2 SNEGSKA (reference sequence). CDR3 length: 11 residues. The CDR3 DNA follows: TGCAGTGCTAAGGGACAGGGCAGAGCTTTCTTT. Translating it yields CSAKGQGRAFF.

As concerns this clonotype: The germline gene is not matched at one end of the junction; a read error may be the cause. The rearrangement joins TRBV12-3 or TRBV12-4 to TRBJ1-5; TRBD1 matches at 7 bases. The CDR3 extends over 14 amino acids. The chain's CDR3 is CASSLRGGGQPQHF. CDR3 DNA: TGTGCCAGTAGTTTACGAGGGGGCGGACAGCCCCAGCATTTT.

Comment on this clonotype: At one of its ends the junction is not consistent with the germline gene, which may arise from a read error. The chain links TRBV7-9 to TRBJ2-7; 15 positions agree with TRBD2. The germline gives CDR1 SEHNR, CDR2 FQNEAQ (reference sequence). The CDR3 spans 18 residues. The CDR3 here is CVSSLLPGLAGGSYEQYF. CDR3 DNA sequence: TGTGTCAGCAGCTTGCTTCCGGGACTAGCGGGAGGCTCCTACGAGCAGTACTTC.

The rearrangement links TRBV14 to TRBJ1-1, with TRBD1 identical over 7 bases. V lost 8 bases to trimming and J lost 10 bases; unmatched junction nucleotides: 13. Germline CDR1 reads SGHDN; CDR2 reads FVKESK. CDR3 length: 13 amino acids. CDR3 DNA sequence: TGTGCCAGCGACCAAGATTGGTGGACAGGAGCTTTCTTT. Translating it yields CASDQDWWTGAFF.

This clonotype was detected once. The chain joins TRBV11-2 to TRBJ2-5; 9 nucleotides agree with TRBD2. CDR1 is SGHAT and CDR2 is FQNNGV in the germline V gene. The CDR3 is 16 amino acids. V gave up 8 bases and J gave up 4 bases; unmatched junction bases: 14. CDR3 in amino acids: CASYLRLAEYPETQYF. The CDR3 DNA follows: TGTGCCAGCTATTTAAGACTAGCGGAGTACCCAGAGACCCAGTACTTC.

This clonotype was recorded only once. The junction departs from the called germline gene at one end, perhaps through a read error. This CDR3 is CANSSRGGRSTDTEFF. DNA for the CDR3: TGTGCCAACAGTTCCCGCGGCGGGAGGAGCACAGATACGGAGTTTTTT. The gene calls are TRBV12-3 or TRBV12-4 and TRBJ2-3; 8 bases are a match to TRBD2. The CDR3 has 16 amino acids.

This chain links TRBV29-1 with TRBJ2-1, with TRBD2 matching over 13 bases. This CDR3 spans 15 amino acids. CDR1 is SQVTM and CDR2 is ANQGSEA in the germline V gene. The CDR3 coding sequence is TGCAATGTCGTTTTACTAGCGGGAGGGTACAATGAGCAGTTCTTC. Encoded protein: CNVVLLAGGYNEQFF.

Note on this clonotype: A read error may account for a junction end that differs from germline. V and J are TRBV29-1 and TRBJ2-5, with 9 bases matching TRBD2. The length of the CDR3 is 18 residues. Germline V gene data show CDR1 as SQVTM and CDR2 as ANQGSEA. Here the CDR3 DNA reads TGCAGCTCCGCGATGGGGGGACTAGCTGGAGGAGACCAAGAAACCCAGTACTTC. Translation: CSSAMGGLAGGDQETQYF.

The genes are TRBV30 and TRBJ2-7, with D possibly matching TRBD1 (5 bases). V shed 0 bases and J shed 9 bases, with 18 bases lying between them. The CDR3 loop spans 14 amino acids. Germline V gene sequence: CDR1 GTSNPN, CDR2 SVGIG (reference sequence). The CDR3 loop is CAWSVGKRGGVQYV. The CDR3 DNA sequence: TGTGCCTGGAGTGTAGGGAAAAGGGGCGGCGTGCAGTACGTC.

This clonotype was counted at least ten times. DNA of the CDR3: TGTGCCACCCGCCTCCGGGACAGAACTAGCAGTGAGCAGTTCTTC. Translation: CATRLRDRTSSEQFF. The V call is TRBV5-4, the J call TRBJ2-1, with TRBD1 as a possible D gene (7 bases). The CDR3 runs 15 residues. Trimming removed 9 bases at V and 9 bases at J, with 25 bases between. The germline CDR1 and CDR2 sequences are SGHNT and YYREEE (reference sequence).

Regarding this clonotype: Since no conserved phenylalanine or tryptophan closes the CDR3, a read error is the likely cause. The DNA is omitted, as the CDR3 cannot be located on it reliably, and the CDR3 follows TCRdb's listing. This chain links TRBV6-1 with TRBJ1-5. The germline gives CDR1 MNHNS, CDR2 SASEGT. The CDR3 region is 14 residues in length, termini included. The CDR3 spells CASSLDPWGQPQCL.

Of note for this clonotype: Without the conserved terminal phenylalanine or tryptophan, this CDR3 likely stems from a read error. This chain joins TRBV12-3 or TRBV12-4 and TRBJ2-1; D might be TRBD1 (5 bases). The length of the CDR3 is 13 residues. Written as DNA, the CDR3 is TGCGCCAGCAGTTTTGACAGTTACAATGAGCAGTTCTTA. It specifies CASSFDSYNEQFL.

To note about this clonotype: At one of its ends the junction is not consistent with the germline gene, which may arise from a read error. The chain employs TRBV11-2 and TRBJ1-3, with D unresolved. The CDR3 runs to 13 residues. CDR1 is SGHAT and CDR2 is FQNNGV in the germline V gene. Here the CDR3 DNA reads TGTGCCAGTAGCTTAGAAGAGATAAACACCACATATTTT. Translation: CASSLEEINTTYF.

Of note for this clonotype: Since the CDR3 does not end with the conserved phenylalanine or tryptophan, this likely comes from a read error. This chain links TRBV4-1 with TRBJ2-7; tentative D call: TRBD1 (6 bases). Germline CDR1 is MGHRA and CDR2 is YSYEKL. This CDR3 is 15 amino acids long. The chain's CDR3 is CASSQGGAPGYEQYY. DNA for the CDR3: TGCGCTAGCAGCCAAGGGGGAGCCCCGGGCTACGAGCAGTACTAC.

Of note for this clonotype: The junction does not match germline at one end; this may be a read error. This chain connects TRBV6-1 to TRBJ1-2, with D maybe TRBD1 (6 bases). Per germline, CDR1 MNHNS and CDR2 SASEGT. The CDR3 sequence is 17 residues long. The CDR3 DNA is TGTGCCAACAGTGTGTATACCTTGACAGGAGTACTCTATGGCTACACCTTC. It specifies CANSVYTLTGVLYGYTF.

As to this clonotype: Since the CDR3 does not end with the conserved phenylalanine or tryptophan, this likely comes from a read error. The gene calls are TRBV6-5 and TRBJ2-7; D is unclear. This CDR3 spans 15 amino acids. Trimming pared 5 bases from V and 6 bases from J, leaving 20 bases between. The V gene's germline CDR1 is MNHEY and CDR2 SVGAGI. DNA of the CDR3: TGTGCCAGCAGTATCTCGGCCAAACTCCTACGCGAGCAGTACATC. As protein: CASSISAKLLREQYI.

A note on this clonotype: Likely a read error: the CDR3 ends without its conserved phenylalanine or tryptophan. The genes are TRBV4-1 and TRBJ2-5; TRBD1 aligns across 11 bases. The CDR3 covers 17 residues. Germline assignment: CDR1 MGHRA and CDR2 YSYEKL. CDR3: CVSSQESRRDRGETQYI. Here the CDR3 DNA reads TGCGTCAGCAGCCAAGAATCTCGTCGGGACAGGGGGGAGACCCAGTACATC.

Remarks on this clonotype: This may come from a read error, since a much larger clone is one base off. The chain couples TRBV30 to TRBJ2-1; 9 bases are a match to TRBD2. CDR1 is GTSNPN and CDR2 is SVGIG in the germline V gene (reference sequence). This CDR3 region has 14 residues. CDR3 coding DNA: TGTGCCTGGAGCCTTAGCGGGAGCAGGAATGACCAGTTCTTC. This sequence encodes CAWSLSGSRNDQFF. Based on the CDR3 plus reference TRBV30 and TRBJ2-1, the full variable domain is SQTIHQWPATLVQPVGSPLSLECTVEGTSNPNLYWYRQAAGRGLQLLFYSVGIGQISSEVPQNLSASRPQDRQFILSSKKLLLSDSGFYLCAWSLSGSRNDQFFGPGTRLTVL.